This T cell receptor (beta chain) was recorded in a study of post-analysis software for immune sequencing data. Across the study: Clinical courses comprised relapsing-remitting, secondary progressive and progressive-relapsing multiple sclerosis.

The study, taken as a whole, reports: F measure showed strong co-clustering of same-batch samples. Patients had higher frequencies than controls of roughly five TRBV segments, including TRBV5-6, TRBV5-1 and TRBV20-1. A significant reduction in normalized Chao1 diversity was observed in multiple sclerosis patients versus controls.

The length of the CDR3 is 16 residues. The germline V gene has CDR1 DFQATT and CDR2 SNEGSKA (reference sequence). The table lists this clonotype with a few counts. Its antigen is undetermined. The TCR beta cDNA libraries carried unique molecular identifiers. T cells numbering roughly 1 to 10 million yielded cDNA molecules that totaled roughly 0.5 million. TCRdb used MiXCR to reprocess the PCR reads, holding one entry per CDR3 protein. The profile shows some 450,000 distinct CDR3 sequences, roughly 45% of them singletons. The TCR sequence derives from a girl aged 10-17 years with multiple sclerosis. The chain has TRBV20-1 and TRBJ2-5, with a tentative D call TRBD2 (6 bases). The closer fit of TRBJ2-7 to the DNA end suggests the J call may be wrong. Specimen: blood. In DNA, the CDR3 is TGCAGTGCATATCATGAGACGAGCGGGCCTCTCTACGAGCAGTACTTC. Its translation: CSAYHETSGPLYEQYF.